Below are 26 T cell receptor beta chains sequenced from a single sample in a study of T cells in Graves' hyperthyroidism and ophthalmopathy. Amplified regions were TCR beta CDR3 sequences from RNA transcripts. The HTBI primer set drove a first-round RT-PCR of the TCR CDR3. TCRdb itself ran the multiplex PCR reads through MiXCR, one entry per CDR3 protein. The sample has roughly 580,000 distinct CDR3 sequences; approximately 15% are singletons. Sequencing used blood. The receptors derive from a woman aged 25 to 39 with Graves' hyperthyroidism that later progressed to Graves' ophthalmopathy.

This clonotype was detected ten times or more. This chain connects TRBV28 to TRBJ2-7; TRBD2 aligns across 13 bases. Germline CDR1 and CDR2: MDHEN and SYDVKM. The CDR3 contains 16 residues. V shed 2 bases and J 3 bases; nucleotides not matched to a gene: 4. CDR3 residues: CASSLRLAGGLYEQYF. CDR3 bases: TGTGCCAGCAGTTTACGACTAGCGGGAGGTCTCTACGAGCAGTACTTC.

This clonotype was picked up many times. The CDR3 nucleotides read TGTGCCACCAGTGATTCCGGGACAGGTCTAGAAGGGCCCCAGCATTTT. Protein product: CATSDSGTGLEGPQHF. The V and J genes are TRBV24-1 and TRBJ1-5, with 8 bases fitting TRBD1. The CDR3 is 16 residues long. Unmatched junction bases numbered 11, after V lost 2 bases and J lost 9 bases. Germline CDR1 is KGHDR and CDR2 is SFDVKD.

Ten or more counts support this clonotype. The chain employs TRBV30 and TRBJ2-1, with D possibly matching TRBD2 (5 bases). V was shortened by 6 bases and J by 4 bases, with 10 bases between the two germline ends. Germline CDR1 is GTSNPN and CDR2 is SVGIG (reference sequence). The CDR3 sequence is 12 residues long. CDR3 in amino acids: CACISVYNEQFF. The CDR3, as DNA: TGTGCCTGCATTAGCGTTTACAATGAGCAGTTCTTC. The whole variable domain, filled in from reference TRBV30 and TRBJ2-1, reads SQTIHQWPATLVQPVGSPLSLECTVEGTSNPNLYWYRQAAGRGLQLLFYSVGIGQISSEVPQNLSASRPQDRQFILSSKKLLLSDSGFYLCACISVYNEQFFGPGTRLTVL.

The chain has TRBV19 and TRBJ2-5, with D possibly matching TRBD1 (7 bases). CDR1 and CDR2 from the germline V gene are LNHDA and SQIVND (reference sequence). CDR3 size: 15 residues. With 4 bases removed from V and 1 base from J, the gap between germline ends came to 13 bases. CDR3 in amino acids: CASSRSGGIQETQYF. For the CDR3, the DNA is TGTGCCAGTAGTAGATCAGGGGGGATCCAAGAGACCCAGTACTTC.

The genes are TRBV19 and TRBJ1-1; D is ambiguous. This CDR3 is 12 amino acids long. V lost 3 bases and J 5 bases, leaving 7 bases between the germline ends. Germline V gene sequence: CDR1 LNHDA, CDR2 SQIVND (reference sequence). The chain's CDR3 is CASSISRTEAFF. The CDR3 DNA reads TGTGCCAGTAGTATTTCTAGGACTGAAGCTTTCTTT.

In its sample, this clonotype was seen many times. V is TRBV19 and J is TRBJ2-5; no clear D gene. CDR1 and CDR2 from the germline V gene are LNHDA and SQIVND (reference sequence). The CDR3 has 10 residues. The germline V and J ends were trimmed by 7 bases and 5 bases, with 5 bases remaining between them. The CDR3 DNA follows: TGTGCCAGTACAAGTGAGACCCAGTACTTC. This translates into CASTSETQYF.

This clonotype has at least ten counts. V gene TRBV28 combines with J gene TRBJ1-1, with D uncertain. Trimming took off 4 bases at V and 0 bases at J, with 9 bases between the two ends. Germline values: CDR1 MDHEN, CDR2 SYDVKM. This CDR3 is 14 amino acids long. Here the CDR3 reads CASSSSTVNTEAFF. The CDR3 region has the DNA TGTGCCAGCAGTTCCTCGACGGTGAACACTGAAGCTTTCTTT.

This clonotype was detected ten times or more. The chain recombines TRBV28 with TRBJ2-5, with unresolved D. V lost 6 bases, J lost 1 base, and 9 bases lay in between. The CDR3 covers 13 residues. Germline loops: CDR1 MDHEN, CDR2 SYDVKM. Here the CDR3 reads CASRRWAQETQYF. The CDR3 DNA follows: TGTGCCAGCAGGAGGTGGGCCCAAGAGACCCAGTACTTC.

V is TRBV19 and J is TRBJ1-5; D not certain. CDR3 length: 16 amino acids. Trimming shortened V by 5 bases and J by 0 bases, and 14 bases separated the two germline ends. CDR1 is LNHDA, CDR2 SQIVND, per germline (reference sequence). This CDR3 reads CASSLLAQFSNQPQHF. As DNA, the CDR3 is TGTGCCAGTAGTCTATTGGCTCAATTTAGCAATCAGCCCCAGCATTTT.

This clonotype was picked up many times. V is TRBV25-1 and J is TRBJ2-7; possibly TRBD1 or TRBD2 for D (6 bases each). Germline V gene lookup returns CDR1 MGHDK and CDR2 SYGVNS. V lost 4 bases, J lost 6 bases, and 13 bases lay in between. CDR3 length: 13 residues. CDR3 amino acids: CASSGLRGREQYF. In DNA form, the CDR3 reads TGTGCCAGCAGTGGACTTCGGGGGCGCGAGCAGTACTTC.

The chain links TRBV28 to TRBJ2-1, with 12 bases that match TRBD2. Trimming cost V 4 bases and J 1 base; bases outside gene matches: 11. There are 19 residues in the CDR3. From germline, CDR1 is MDHEN and CDR2 SYDVKM. CDR3 protein: CASSSTSGRVYRSYNEQFF. DNA of the CDR3: TGTGCCAGCAGTTCGACTAGCGGGAGAGTATATAGATCCTACAATGAGCAGTTCTTC.

The J gene is TRBJ1-3, the V gene TRBV6-1; D is undetermined. V was pared by 5 bases and J by 0 bases, with 8 bases between. Germline CDR1 reads MNHNS; CDR2 reads SASEGT. The CDR3 is 14 residues long. The DNA of the CDR3 is TGTGCCAGCAGTCGTTCGATCTCTGGAAACACCATATATTTT. Translation gives CASSRSISGNTIYF.

This clonotype was counted ten times or more. The genes are TRBV20-1 and TRBJ1-5; tentatively, D is TRBD1 (5 bases). V shed 0 bases and J shed 2 bases, with 11 bases lying between them. The CDR3 is 15 residues long. CDR1 and CDR2 (germline): DFQATT, SNEGSKA (reference sequence). CDR3 residues: CSARDPRVGNQPQHF. DNA for the CDR3: TGCAGTGCTAGAGATCCCAGGGTAGGCAATCAGCCCCAGCATTTT.

This clonotype was counted between two and nine times. With a much larger clone just one base away, this may be a read error. The gene calls are TRBV10-3 and TRBJ1-2; D call uncertain. Trimming left V 3 bases short and J 6 bases short, with 8 bases between. Germline-derived CDR1 and CDR2 are ENHRY and SYGVKD. This CDR3 has 12 amino acids. The CDR3 sequence is CAISEENHGYTF. In nucleotides, the CDR3 is TGTGCCATCAGTGAAGAGAACCATGGCTACACCTTC.

This clonotype was detected many times. The rearrangement joins TRBV6-5 to TRBJ1-1, with D perhaps matching TRBD1 (5 bases). Germline CDR1 is MNHEY and CDR2 is SVGAGI. CDR3 length: 16 amino acids. Trimming pared 0 bases from V and 4 bases from J, leaving 15 bases between. The CDR3 nucleotides are TGTGCCAGCAGTTACTCGACCGCAGGGACGGGCACTGAAGCTTTCTTT. Its translation: CASSYSTAGTGTEAFF.

This clonotype was found a few times. The chain carries TRBV3-1 and TRBJ2-2; 8 positions match TRBD2. Trimming at V came to 0 bases and at J to 3 bases, leaving 6 bases not matched to a gene. Per the germline V gene, CDR1 is LGHDT and CDR2 is YNNKEL (reference sequence). This CDR3 contains 17 residues. The CDR3, as DNA: TGTGCCAGCAGCCAAGATCTCGGACTAGCCCACACCGGGGAGCTGTTTTTT. It encodes CASSQDLGLAHTGELFF.

This clonotype was seen ten or more times. The chain couples TRBV5-1 to TRBJ2-1; a possible D gene is TRBD2 (6 bases). Germline V gene data show CDR1 as SGHRS and CDR2 as YFSETQ. V lost 1 base to trimming and J lost 6 bases, with 17 bases between them. The CDR3 is made up of 16 amino acids. The CDR3 nucleotides read TGCGCCAGCAGCTTGCTGGGACTTTCCGACTTCAATGAGCAGTTCTTC. This gives the protein CASSLLGLSDFNEQFF.

This chain joins TRBV6-2 or TRBV6-3 and TRBJ1-1; D is unclear. V lost 0 bases, J lost 10 bases, and 9 bases lay in between. The CDR3 consists of 12 residues. The germline V gene encodes CDR1 MNHEY and CDR2 SVGEGT. This CDR3 reads CASSYSSSLAFF. CDR3 nucleotide sequence: TGTGCCAGCAGTTACTCGAGTTCTTTAGCTTTCTTT.

This rearrangement joins TRBV7-6 to TRBJ1-4; tentatively, D is TRBD1 (6 bases). Trimming pared 1 base from V and 7 bases from J, leaving 13 bases between. The CDR3 is 15 residues long. Germline V gene data show CDR1 as SGHVS and CDR2 as FNYEAQ. The CDR3: CASSLGGQRGEKLFF. CDR3 bases: TGTGCCAGCAGCTTAGGGGGACAAAGGGGTGAAAAACTGTTTTTT. Supplemented by reference TRBV7-6 and TRBJ1-4, the full variable domain reads GAGVSQSPRYKVTKRGQDVALRCDPISGHVSLYWYRQALGQGPEFLTYFNYEAQQDKSGLPNDRFSAERPEGSISTLTIQRTEQRDSAMYRCASSLGGQRGEKLFFGSGTQLSVL.

This clonotype has at least ten counts. The chain joins TRBV6-1 to TRBJ2-7; 11 bases agree with TRBD2. Looked up from germline, CDR1 is MNHNS and CDR2 is SASEGT. The ends lost 4 bases at V and 4 bases at J; junction bases unmatched: 18. The CDR3 sequence is 19 residues long. The CDR3 sequence is CASSGPNLSGTSGLYEQYF. DNA for the CDR3: TGTGCCAGCAGTGGCCCAAACCTTTCCGGGACTAGCGGCCTTTACGAGCAGTACTTC.

This clonotype was detected many times. V usage is TRBV6-1 and J usage is TRBJ2-7, with D possibly TRBD2 on 5 matching bases. Germline CDR1 and CDR2: MNHNS and SASEGT. V dropped 5 bases and J dropped 2 bases, with 16 bases sitting between them. The CDR3 has 15 residues. CDR3: CASSSVYGEPYEQYF. CDR3 DNA sequence: TGTGCCAGCAGTTCCGTGTATGGGGAGCCCTACGAGCAGTACTTC.

This clonotype was observed at least ten times. The V gene is TRBV10-3, the J gene TRBJ2-1; 12 nucleotides match TRBD1. Looked up from germline, CDR1 is ENHRY and CDR2 is SYGVKD. J gave up 5 bases and V 3 bases, and 8 bases lay outside the gene matches. The CDR3 has 17 amino acids. CDR3 DNA sequence: TGTGCCATCAGTGACGGGACAGGGGGCAGCAGAAACAATGAGCAGTTCTTC. Translated, it gives CAISDGTGGSRNNEQFF.

This clonotype was recorded many times. V is TRBV18 and J is TRBJ2-1; D might be TRBD2 (5 bases). The CDR3 has 12 amino acids. CDR1 and CDR2 from the germline V gene are KGHSH and LQKENI. The V gene lost 3 bases and the J gene lost 5 bases, with 5 bases spanning the gap. The CDR3 spells CASSPRDNEQFF. In DNA form, the CDR3 reads TGTGCCAGCTCACCGCGGGACAATGAGCAGTTCTTC.

This clonotype was detected only a few times. The chain recombines TRBV7-9 with TRBJ2-3; D is perhaps TRBD2 (5 bases). Germline loops: CDR1 SEHNR, CDR2 FQNEAQ (reference sequence). The CDR3 runs to 16 residues. V was trimmed by 2 bases and J by 2 bases, leaving 14 bases between them. The CDR3 DNA follows: TGTGCCAGCAGCTTACCCACTAGGATACTCACAGATACGCAGTATTTT. Its protein product is CASSLPTRILTDTQYF.

In its sample, this clonotype was seen many times. The CDR3: CATSRPAASYEQYF. In DNA, the CDR3 is TGTGCCACCAGCAGACCAGCGGCAAGCTACGAGCAGTACTTC. The gene calls are TRBV15 and TRBJ2-7; perhaps TRBD2 as D (5 bases). This CDR3 region has 14 residues. Deletions cut 2 bases from V and 3 bases from J, with 11 bases between. The germline gives CDR1 LNHNV, CDR2 YYDKDF (reference sequence).

This clonotype was detected many times. At one end, the junction sequence differs from germline, possibly due to a read error. The chain uses TRBV25-1 and TRBJ1-3; D is undetermined. Germline V lookup: CDR1 MGHDK, CDR2 SYGVNS. This CDR3 has 11 amino acids. For the CDR3, the DNA is TGTGCCAGCACCCCTGGAGACACCATATATTTT. Its translation is CASTPGDTIYF.